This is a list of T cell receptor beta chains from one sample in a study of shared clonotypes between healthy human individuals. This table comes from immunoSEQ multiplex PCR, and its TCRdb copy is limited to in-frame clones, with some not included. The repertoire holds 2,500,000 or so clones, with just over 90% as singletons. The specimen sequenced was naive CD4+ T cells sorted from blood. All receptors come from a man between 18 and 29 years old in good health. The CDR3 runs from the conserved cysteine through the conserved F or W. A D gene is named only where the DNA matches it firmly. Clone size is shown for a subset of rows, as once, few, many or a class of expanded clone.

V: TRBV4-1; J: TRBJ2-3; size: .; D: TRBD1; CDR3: CASSTTGGGTDTQYF; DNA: TGCGCCAGCAGTACGACAGGGGGCGGCACAGATACGCAGTATTTT
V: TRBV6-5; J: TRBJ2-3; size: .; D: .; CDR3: CASSPGGTDTQYF; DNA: TGTGCCAGCAGTCCCGGTGGCACAGATACGCAGTATTTT
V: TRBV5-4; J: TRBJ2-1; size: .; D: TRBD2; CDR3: CASSSDGGRNEQFF; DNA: TGTGCCAGCAGCTCGGACGGGGGGAGGAATGAGCAGTTCTTC
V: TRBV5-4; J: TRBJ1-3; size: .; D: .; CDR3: CASSSGTQGTSGNTIYF; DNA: TGTGCCAGCAGTTCCGGGACGCAGGGTACGTCCGGAAACACCATATATTTT
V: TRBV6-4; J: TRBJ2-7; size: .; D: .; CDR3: CASSVNHGFGSYEQYF; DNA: TGTGCCAGCAGTGTCAACCACGGGTTTGGCTCCTACGAGCAGTACTTC
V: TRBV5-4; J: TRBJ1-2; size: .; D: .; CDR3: CASSFKREGSYGYTF; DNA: TGTGCCAGCAGCTTTAAGCGGGAGGGTTCCTATGGCTACACCTTC
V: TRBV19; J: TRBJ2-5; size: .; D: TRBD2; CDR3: CASTRTSGGGETQYF; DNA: TGTGCCAGTACAAGGACTAGCGGGGGAGGGGAGACCCAGTACTTC
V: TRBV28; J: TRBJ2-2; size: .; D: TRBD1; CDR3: CASSLGQGAGELFF; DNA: TGTGCCAGCAGTTTAGGACAGGGGGCCGGGGAGCTGTTTTTT
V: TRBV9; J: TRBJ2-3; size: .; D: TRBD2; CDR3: CASSVFPTSGGDPDTQYF; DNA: TGTGCCAGCAGCGTCTTTCCAACTAGCGGGGGGGACCCAGATACGCAGTATTTT
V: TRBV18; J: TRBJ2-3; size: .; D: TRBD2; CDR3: CASSLGTSGSRGTDTQYF; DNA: TGTGCCAGCTCACTTGGGACTAGCGGGAGTAGGGGCACAGATACGCAGTATTTT
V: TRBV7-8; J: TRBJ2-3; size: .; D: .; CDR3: CASSLARQDLSDTQYF; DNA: TGTGCCAGCAGCTTAGCGCGGCAGGATTTATCGGATACGCAGTATTTT
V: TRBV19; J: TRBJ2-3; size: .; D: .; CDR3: CASREQSQDTQYF; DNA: TGTGCCAGTAGGGAGCAGTCACAAGATACGCAGTATTTT
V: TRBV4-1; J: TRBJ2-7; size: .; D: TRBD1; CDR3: CASSHLHRGRDNEQYF; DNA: TGCGCCAGCAGCCACCTCCACAGGGGGCGAGACAACGAGCAGTACTTC
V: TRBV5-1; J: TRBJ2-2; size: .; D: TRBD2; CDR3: CASSFSGGTGELFF; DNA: TGCGCCAGCAGCTTTTCGGGGGGAACCGGGGAGCTGTTTTTT
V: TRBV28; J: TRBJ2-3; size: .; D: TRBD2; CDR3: CASSSNRLAPPDTQYF; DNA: TGTGCCAGCAGTTCAAACCGACTAGCGCCCCCAGATACGCAGTATTTT
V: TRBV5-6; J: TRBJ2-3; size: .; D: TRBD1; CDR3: CASSGNRGQGDTQYF; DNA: TGTGCCAGCAGCGGTAACAGGGGGCAGGGAGATACGCAGTATTTT
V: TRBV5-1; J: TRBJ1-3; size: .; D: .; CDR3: CASSLRGTGNTIYF; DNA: TGCGCCAGCAGCTTGCGAGGGACTGGAAACACCATATATTTT
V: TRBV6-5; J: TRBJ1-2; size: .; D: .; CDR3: CASTDPRQGYTF; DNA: TGTGCCAGCACCGACCCCCGCCAAGGCTACACCTTC
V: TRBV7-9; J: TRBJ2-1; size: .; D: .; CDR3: CASSSWGPNNEQFF; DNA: TGTGCCAGCAGCTCGTGGGGTCCAAACAATGAGCAGTTCTTC
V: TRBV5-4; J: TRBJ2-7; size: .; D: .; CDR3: CASSLVGTGSYEQYF; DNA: TGTGCCAGCAGCTTGGTAGGTACTGGTTCCTACGAGCAGTACTTC
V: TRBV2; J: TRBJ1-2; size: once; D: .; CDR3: CASSGQTKSGYTF; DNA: TGTGCCAGCAGCGGACAGACGAAGAGTGGCTACACCTTC
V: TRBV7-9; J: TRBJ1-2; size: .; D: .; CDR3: CASSGRTQANYGYTF; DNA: TGTGCCAGCAGCGGTCGGACTCAGGCTAACTATGGCTACACCTTC
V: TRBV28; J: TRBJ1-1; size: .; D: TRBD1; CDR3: CASLPPPGGMNTEAFF; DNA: TGTGCCAGCCTCCCCCCCCCAGGGGGGATGAACACTGAAGCTTTCTTT
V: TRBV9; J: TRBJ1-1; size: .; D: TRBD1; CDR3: CASSPSGGGVSTEAFF; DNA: TGTGCCAGCAGCCCATCCGGAGGGGGCGTAAGCACTGAAGCTTTCTTT
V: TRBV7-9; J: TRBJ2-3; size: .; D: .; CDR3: CASSQNTQYF; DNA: TGTGCCAGCAGCCAGAATACGCAGTATTTT
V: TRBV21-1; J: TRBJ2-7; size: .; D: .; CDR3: CASSKEDWYEQYF; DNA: TGTGCCAGCAGCAAAGAAGATTGGTACGAGCAGTACTTC
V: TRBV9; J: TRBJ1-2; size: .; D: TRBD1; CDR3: CASSVDDRGKYGYTF; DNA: TGTGCCAGCAGCGTAGACGACAGGGGGAAGTATGGCTACACCTTC
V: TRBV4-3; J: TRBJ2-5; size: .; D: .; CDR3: CASSQEQTSQETQYF; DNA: TGCGCCAGCAGCCAAGAACAAACGTCTCAAGAGACCCAGTACTTC
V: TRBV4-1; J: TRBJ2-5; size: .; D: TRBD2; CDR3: CASSQDRLAGIQETQYF; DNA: TGCGCCAGCAGCCAAGACAGACTAGCGGGGATCCAAGAGACCCAGTACTTC
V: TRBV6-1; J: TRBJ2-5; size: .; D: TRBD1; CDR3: CASSESGQGPQYF; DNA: TGTGCCAGCAGTGAATCGGGACAGGGACCCCAGTACTTC
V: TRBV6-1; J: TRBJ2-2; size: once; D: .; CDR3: CASCFQELFF; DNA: TGTGCCAGCTGTTTCCAGGAGCTGTTTTTT
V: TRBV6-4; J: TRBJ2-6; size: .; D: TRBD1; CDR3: CASRGQVSGANVLTF; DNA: TGTGCCAGCCGAGGACAGGTCTCTGGGGCCAACGTCCTGACTTTC
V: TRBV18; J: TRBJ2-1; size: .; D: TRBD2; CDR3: CASSPGQGTSGAYNEQFF; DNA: TGTGCCAGCTCACCGGGACAGGGGACTAGCGGGGCTTACAATGAGCAGTTCTTC
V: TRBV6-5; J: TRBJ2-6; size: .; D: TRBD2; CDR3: CASMGGRAGANVLTF; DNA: TGTGCCAGCATGGGAGGGAGGGCTGGGGCCAACGTCCTGACTTTC
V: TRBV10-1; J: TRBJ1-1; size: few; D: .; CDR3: CASSNQGYTEAFF; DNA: TGCGCCAGCAGCAACCAGGGATACACTGAAGCTTTCTTT
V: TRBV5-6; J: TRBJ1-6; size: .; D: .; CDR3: CASSLVATGNSPLHF; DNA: TGTGCCAGCAGCTTGGTCGCCACGGGGAACTCACCCCTCCACTTT
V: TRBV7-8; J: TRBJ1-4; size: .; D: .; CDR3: CASSNRETNEKLFF; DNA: TGTGCCAGCAGTAACAGGGAAACTAATGAAAAACTGTTTTTT
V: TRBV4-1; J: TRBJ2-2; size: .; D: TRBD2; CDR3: CASSPRGLAGVRTGELFF; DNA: TGCGCCAGCAGCCCGAGAGGACTAGCGGGAGTACGGACCGGGGAGCTGTTTTTT
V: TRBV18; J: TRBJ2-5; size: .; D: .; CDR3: CASSPPSQGGETQYF; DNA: TGTGCCAGCTCACCACCATCTCAGGGTGGGGAGACCCAGTACTTC
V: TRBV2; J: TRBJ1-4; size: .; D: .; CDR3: CASSDIQFPQEKLFF; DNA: TGTGCCAGCAGTGATATACAATTTCCCCAAGAAAAACTGTTTTTT
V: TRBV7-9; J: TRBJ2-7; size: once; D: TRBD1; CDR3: CASSLSGGAGEQYF; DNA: TGTGCCAGCAGCCTCTCAGGGGGCGCGGGCGAGCAGTACTTC
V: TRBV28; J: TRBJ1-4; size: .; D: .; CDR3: CASSWSTTNEKLFF; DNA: TGTGCCAGCAGTTGGAGTACAACTAATGAAAAACTGTTTTTT
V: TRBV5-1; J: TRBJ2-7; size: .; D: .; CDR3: CASRGLDSYEQYF; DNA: TGCGCCAGCCGGGGCCTGGACTCCTACGAGCAGTACTTC
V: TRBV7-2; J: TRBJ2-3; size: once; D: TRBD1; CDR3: CASSLDRGTDTQYF; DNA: TGTGCCAGCAGCTTGGACAGGGGGACAGATACGCAGTATTTT
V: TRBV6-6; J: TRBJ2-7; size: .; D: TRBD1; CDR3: CASSVQGQGNEQYF; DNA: TGTGCCAGCAGTGTACAGGGGCAGGGGAACGAGCAGTACTTC
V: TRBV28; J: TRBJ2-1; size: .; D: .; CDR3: CASKLGQEQFF; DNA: TGTGCCAGCAAATTAGGGCAGGAGCAGTTCTTC